This T cell receptor (beta chain) appears in the sequencing data of a study of cytomegalovirus exposure and HLA in healthy donors. Findings and caveats of the study: A further, later analysis showed that HLA-associated TCR beta chains (compared with equally common others) were more clonally expanded. The authors listed 150 to 200 TCR beta chains as cytomegalovirus-associated.

In the case of this clone: Its specificity is unknown.

Each of the donors was a healthy bone marrow donor. Amplification used 60 Vbeta primers and 13 Jbeta primers. Generated by immunoSEQ multiplex PCR, the TCRdb table keeps only in-frame clones and is missing some. The sample records 150,000 to 200,000 clones, 68% being singletons. The sequence came from a middle-aged man in good health and CMV-seronegative. The specimen was PBMCs.

Written as DNA, the CDR3 is TGTGCCAGCAGCCCTCTGCGGGGGGCTTCTAATGAAAAACTGTTTTTT. It encodes CASSPLRGASNEKLFF. J is TRBJ1-4 and V is TRBV28; perhaps TRBD1 as D (6 bases). CDR1 MDHEN and CDR2 SYDVKM come from the germline V gene. This CDR3 spans 16 amino acids. Trimming took 6 bases from V and 3 from J, leaving 17 bases between them.